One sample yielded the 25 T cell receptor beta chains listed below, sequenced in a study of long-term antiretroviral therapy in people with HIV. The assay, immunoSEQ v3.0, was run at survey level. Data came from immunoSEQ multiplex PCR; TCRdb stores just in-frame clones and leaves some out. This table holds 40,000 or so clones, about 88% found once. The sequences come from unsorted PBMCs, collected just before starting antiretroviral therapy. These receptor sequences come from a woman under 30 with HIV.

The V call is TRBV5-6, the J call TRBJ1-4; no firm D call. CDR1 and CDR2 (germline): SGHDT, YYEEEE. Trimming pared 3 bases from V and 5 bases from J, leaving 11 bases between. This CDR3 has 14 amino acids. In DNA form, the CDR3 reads TGTGCCAGCAGCTCGGGTGATTGGAATGAAAAACTGTTTTTT. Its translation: CASSSGDWNEKLFF.

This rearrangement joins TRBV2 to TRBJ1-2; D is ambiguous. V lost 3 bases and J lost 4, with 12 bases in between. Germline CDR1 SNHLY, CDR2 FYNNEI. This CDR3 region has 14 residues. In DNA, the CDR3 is TGTGCCAGCAGTGAGCGGACCTACTCCTATGGCTACACCTTC. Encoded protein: CASSERTYSYGYTF. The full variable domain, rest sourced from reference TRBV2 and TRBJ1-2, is EPEVTQTPSHQVTQMGQEVILRCVPISNHLYFYWYRQILGQKVEFLVSFYNNEISEKSEIFDDQFSVERPDGSNFTLKIRSTKLEDSAMYFCASSERTYSYGYTFGSGTRLTVV.

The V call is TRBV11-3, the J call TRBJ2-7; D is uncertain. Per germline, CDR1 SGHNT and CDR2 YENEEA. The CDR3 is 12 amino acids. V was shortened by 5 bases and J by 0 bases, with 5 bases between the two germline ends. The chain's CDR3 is CASSQDSYEQYF. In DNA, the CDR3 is TGTGCCAGCAGCCAGGACTCCTACGAGCAGTACTTC.

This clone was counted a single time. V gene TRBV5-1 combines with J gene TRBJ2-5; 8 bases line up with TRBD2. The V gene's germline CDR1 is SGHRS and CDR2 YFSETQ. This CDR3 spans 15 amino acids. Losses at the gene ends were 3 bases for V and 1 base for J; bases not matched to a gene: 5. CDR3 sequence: CASSSGLAAQETQYF. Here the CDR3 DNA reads TGCGCCAGCAGCTCCGGACTAGCTGCCCAAGAGACCCAGTACTTC. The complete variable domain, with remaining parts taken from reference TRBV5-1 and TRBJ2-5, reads KAGVTQTPRYLIKTRGQQVTLSCSPISGHRSVSWYQQTPGQGLQFLFEYFSETQRNKGNFPGRFSGRQFSNSRSEMNVSTLELGDSALYLCASSSGLAAQETQYFGPGTRLLVL.

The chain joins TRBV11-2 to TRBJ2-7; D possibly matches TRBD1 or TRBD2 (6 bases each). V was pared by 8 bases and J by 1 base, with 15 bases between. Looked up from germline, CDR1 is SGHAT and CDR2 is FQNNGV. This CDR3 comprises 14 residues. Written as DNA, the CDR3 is TGTGCCAGCCGTGAGTTAGGGGGGTCCTACGAGCAGTACTTC. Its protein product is CASRELGGSYEQYF.

The CDR3: CASSQGDTSVETQYF. The CDR3 nucleotides are TGTGCCAGCAGCCAGGGGGATACATCCGTGGAGACCCAGTACTTC. The chain links TRBV5-4 to TRBJ2-5; 7 bases map to TRBD1. Germline CDR1 SGHNT, CDR2 YYREEE (reference sequence). CDR3 length equals 15 residues. V gave up 4 bases and J gave up 5 bases; unmatched junction bases: 11.

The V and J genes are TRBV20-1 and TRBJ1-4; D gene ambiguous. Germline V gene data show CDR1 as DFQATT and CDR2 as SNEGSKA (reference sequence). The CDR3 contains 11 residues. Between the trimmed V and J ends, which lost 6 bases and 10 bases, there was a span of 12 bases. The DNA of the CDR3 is TGCAGTGCGAAAAGGAAGGGAAAACTGTTTTTT. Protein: CSAKRKGKLFF.

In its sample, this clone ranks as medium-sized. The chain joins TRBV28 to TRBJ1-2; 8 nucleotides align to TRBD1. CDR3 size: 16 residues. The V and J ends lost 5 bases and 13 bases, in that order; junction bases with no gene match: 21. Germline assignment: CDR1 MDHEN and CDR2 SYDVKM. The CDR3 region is CASSPLGTGKTGYTTF. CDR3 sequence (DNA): TGTGCCAGCAGTCCCCTAGGGACAGGAAAAACGGGCTACACCACCTTC.

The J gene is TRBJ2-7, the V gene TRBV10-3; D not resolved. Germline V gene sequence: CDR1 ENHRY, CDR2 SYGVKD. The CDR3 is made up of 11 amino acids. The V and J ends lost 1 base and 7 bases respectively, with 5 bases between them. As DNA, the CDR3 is TGTGCCATCAGTGAGTTAAGGGAGCAGTACTTC. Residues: CAISELREQYF.

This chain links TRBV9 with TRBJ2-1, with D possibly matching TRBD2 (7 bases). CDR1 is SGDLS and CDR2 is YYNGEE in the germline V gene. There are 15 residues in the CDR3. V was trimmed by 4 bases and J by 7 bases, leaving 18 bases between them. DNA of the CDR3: TGTGCCAGCAGCCAACTGAGGGGGGGAACGAATGAGCAGTTCTTC. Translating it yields CASSQLRGGTNEQFF.

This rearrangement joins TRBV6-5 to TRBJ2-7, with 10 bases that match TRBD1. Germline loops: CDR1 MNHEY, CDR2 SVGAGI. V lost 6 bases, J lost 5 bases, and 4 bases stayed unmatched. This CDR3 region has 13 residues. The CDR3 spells CASRDRGTNEQYF. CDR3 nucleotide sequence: TGTGCCAGCAGGGACAGGGGGACAAACGAGCAGTACTTC.

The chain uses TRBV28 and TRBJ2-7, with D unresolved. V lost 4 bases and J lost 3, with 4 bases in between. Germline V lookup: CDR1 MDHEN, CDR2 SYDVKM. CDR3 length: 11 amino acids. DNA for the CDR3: TGTGCCAGCAGTTCATTCTACGAGCAGTACTTC. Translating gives CASSSFYEQYF. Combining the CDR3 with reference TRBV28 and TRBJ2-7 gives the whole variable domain DVKVTQSSRYLVKRTGEKVFLECVQDMDHENMFWYRQDPGLGLRLIYFSYDVKMKEKGDIPEGYSVSREKKERFSLILESASTNQTSMYLCASSSFYEQYFGPGTRLTVT.

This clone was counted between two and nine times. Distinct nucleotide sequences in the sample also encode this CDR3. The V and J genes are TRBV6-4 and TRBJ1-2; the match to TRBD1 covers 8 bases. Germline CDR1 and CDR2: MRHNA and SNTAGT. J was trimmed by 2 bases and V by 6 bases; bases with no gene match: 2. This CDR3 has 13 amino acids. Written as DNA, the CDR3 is TGTGCCAGCAGCCGGGACAGGAACTATGGCTACACCTTC. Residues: CASSRDRNYGYTF.

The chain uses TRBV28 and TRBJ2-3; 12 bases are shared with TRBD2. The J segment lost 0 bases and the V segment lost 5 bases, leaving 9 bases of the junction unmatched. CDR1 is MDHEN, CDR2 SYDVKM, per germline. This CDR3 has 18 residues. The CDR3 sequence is CASSVLAGGPTSTDTQYF. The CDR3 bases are TGTGCCAGCAGTGTGCTAGCGGGAGGGCCCACTAGCACAGATACGCAGTATTTT. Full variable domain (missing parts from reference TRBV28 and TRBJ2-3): DVKVTQSSRYLVKRTGEKVFLECVQDMDHENMFWYRQDPGLGLRLIYFSYDVKMKEKGDIPEGYSVSREKKERFSLILESASTNQTSMYLCASSVLAGGPTSTDTQYFGPGTRLTVL.

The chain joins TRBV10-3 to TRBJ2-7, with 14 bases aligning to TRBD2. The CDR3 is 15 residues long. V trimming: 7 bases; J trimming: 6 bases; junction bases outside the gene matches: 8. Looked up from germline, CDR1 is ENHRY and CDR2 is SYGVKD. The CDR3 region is CAITMGLAGDGEQYF. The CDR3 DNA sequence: TGTGCCATCACCATGGGACTAGCGGGAGATGGCGAGCAGTACTTC.

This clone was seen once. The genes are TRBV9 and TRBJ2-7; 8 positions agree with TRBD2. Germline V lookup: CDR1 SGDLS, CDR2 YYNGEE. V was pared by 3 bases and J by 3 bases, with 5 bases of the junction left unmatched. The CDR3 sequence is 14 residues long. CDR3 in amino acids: CASSARAGVYEQYF. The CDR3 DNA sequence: TGTGCCAGCAGCGCCCGAGCGGGAGTCTACGAGCAGTACTTC.

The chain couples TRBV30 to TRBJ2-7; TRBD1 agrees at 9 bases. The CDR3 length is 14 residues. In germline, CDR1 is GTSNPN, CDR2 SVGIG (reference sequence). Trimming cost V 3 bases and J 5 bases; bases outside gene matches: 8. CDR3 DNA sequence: TGTGCCTGGAGCGACCGGGACAGGGAGGACGAGCAGTACTTC. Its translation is CAWSDRDREDEQYF.

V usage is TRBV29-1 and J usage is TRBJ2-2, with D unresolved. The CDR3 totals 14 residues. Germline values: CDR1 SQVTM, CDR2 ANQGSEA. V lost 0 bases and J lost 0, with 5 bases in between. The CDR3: CSVEDRTNTGELFF. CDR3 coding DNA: TGCAGCGTTGAAGATAGGACGAACACCGGGGAGCTGTTTTTT.

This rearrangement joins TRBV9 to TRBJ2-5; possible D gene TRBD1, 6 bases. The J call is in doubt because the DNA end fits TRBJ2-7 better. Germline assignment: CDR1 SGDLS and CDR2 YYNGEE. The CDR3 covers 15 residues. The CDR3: CASSVGGDTSYEQYF. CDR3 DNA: TGTGCCAGCAGCGTAGGAGGGGACACCTCCTACGAGCAGTACTTC.

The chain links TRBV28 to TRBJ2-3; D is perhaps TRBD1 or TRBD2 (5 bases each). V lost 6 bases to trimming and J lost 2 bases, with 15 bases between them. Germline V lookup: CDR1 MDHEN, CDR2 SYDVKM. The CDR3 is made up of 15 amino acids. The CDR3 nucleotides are TGTGCCAGCAGCGGGGATGGGGCTTCCACAGATACGCAGTATTTT. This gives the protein CASSGDGASTDTQYF.

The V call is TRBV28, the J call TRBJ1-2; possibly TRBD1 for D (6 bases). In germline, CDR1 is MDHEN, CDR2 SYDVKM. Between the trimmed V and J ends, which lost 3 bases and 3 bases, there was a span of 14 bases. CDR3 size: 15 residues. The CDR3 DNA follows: TGTGCCAGCAGTTTGGGGGCCCCGACAGACTATGGCTACACCTTC. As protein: CASSLGAPTDYGYTF.

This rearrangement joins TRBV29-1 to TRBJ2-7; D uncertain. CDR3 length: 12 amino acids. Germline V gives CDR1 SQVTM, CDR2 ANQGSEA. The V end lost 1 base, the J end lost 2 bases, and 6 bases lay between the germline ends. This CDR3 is CSVEVGPYEQYF. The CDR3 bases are TGCAGCGTTGAAGTAGGCCCCTACGAGCAGTACTTC.

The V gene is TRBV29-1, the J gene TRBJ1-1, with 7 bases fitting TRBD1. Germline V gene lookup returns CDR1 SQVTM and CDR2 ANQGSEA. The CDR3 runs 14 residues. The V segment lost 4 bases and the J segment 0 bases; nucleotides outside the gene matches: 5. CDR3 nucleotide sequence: TGCAGCGTTGTACGGGACAGCCTGAACACTGAAGCTTTCTTT. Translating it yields CSVVRDSLNTEAFF.

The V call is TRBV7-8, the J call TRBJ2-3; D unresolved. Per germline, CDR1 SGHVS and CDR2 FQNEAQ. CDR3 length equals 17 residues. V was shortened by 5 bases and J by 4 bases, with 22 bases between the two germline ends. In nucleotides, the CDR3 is TGTGCCAGCAGCCCCCGTCCCACGGGCGCCCGCGCAGATACGCAGTATTTT. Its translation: CASSPRPTGARADTQYF.

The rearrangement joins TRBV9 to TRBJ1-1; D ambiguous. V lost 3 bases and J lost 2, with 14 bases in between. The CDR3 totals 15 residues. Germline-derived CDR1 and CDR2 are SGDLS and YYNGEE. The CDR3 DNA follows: TGTGCCAGCAGCGCTCACCTTGGGGAAAACACTGAAGCTTTCTTT. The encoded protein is CASSAHLGENTEAFF.